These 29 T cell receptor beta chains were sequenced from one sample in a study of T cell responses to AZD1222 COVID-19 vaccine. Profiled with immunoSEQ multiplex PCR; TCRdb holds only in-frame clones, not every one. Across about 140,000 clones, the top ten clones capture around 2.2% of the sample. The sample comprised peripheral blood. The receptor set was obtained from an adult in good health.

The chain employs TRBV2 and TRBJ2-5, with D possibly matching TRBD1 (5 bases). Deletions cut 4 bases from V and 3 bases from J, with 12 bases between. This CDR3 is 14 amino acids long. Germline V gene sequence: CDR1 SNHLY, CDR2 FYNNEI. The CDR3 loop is CASSARAREETQYF. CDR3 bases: TGTGCCAGCAGTGCCAGGGCTCGCGAAGAGACCCAGTACTTC. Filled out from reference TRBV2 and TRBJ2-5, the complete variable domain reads EPEVTQTPSHQVTQMGQEVILRCVPISNHLYFYWYRQILGQKVEFLVSFYNNEISEKSEIFDDQFSVERPDGSNFTLKIRSTKLEDSAMYFCASSARAREETQYFGPGTRLLVL.

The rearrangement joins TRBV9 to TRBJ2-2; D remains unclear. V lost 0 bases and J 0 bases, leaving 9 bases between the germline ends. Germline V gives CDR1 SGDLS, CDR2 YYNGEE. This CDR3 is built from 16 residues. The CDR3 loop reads CASSVEGRTNTGELFF. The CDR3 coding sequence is TGTGCCAGCAGCGTAGAAGGTAGAACGAACACCGGGGAGCTGTTTTTT.

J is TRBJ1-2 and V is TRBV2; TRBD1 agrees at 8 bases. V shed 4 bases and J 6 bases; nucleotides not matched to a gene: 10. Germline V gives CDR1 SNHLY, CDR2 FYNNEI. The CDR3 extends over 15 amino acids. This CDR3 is CASSGGRGLVDGYTF. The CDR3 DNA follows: TGTGCCAGCAGTGGGGGCAGGGGGCTCGTCGATGGCTACACCTTC.

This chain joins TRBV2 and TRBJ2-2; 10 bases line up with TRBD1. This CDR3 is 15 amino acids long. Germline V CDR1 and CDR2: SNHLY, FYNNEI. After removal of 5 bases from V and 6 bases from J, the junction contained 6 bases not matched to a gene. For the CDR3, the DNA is TGTGCCAGCAGTCGTCGACAGGGGGCGGCCGGGGAGCTGTTTTTT. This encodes CASSRRQGAAGELFF. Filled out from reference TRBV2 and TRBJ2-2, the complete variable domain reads EPEVTQTPSHQVTQMGQEVILRCVPISNHLYFYWYRQILGQKVEFLVSFYNNEISEKSEIFDDQFSVERPDGSNFTLKIRSTKLEDSAMYFCASSRRQGAAGELFFGEGSRLTVL.

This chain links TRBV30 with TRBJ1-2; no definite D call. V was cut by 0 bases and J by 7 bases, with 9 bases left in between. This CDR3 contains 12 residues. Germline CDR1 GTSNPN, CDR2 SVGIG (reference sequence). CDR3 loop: CAWSVEGFGYTF. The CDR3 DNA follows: TGTGCCTGGAGTGTTGAAGGGTTTGGCTACACCTTC.

CDR3 region: CASSPGHPATNEKLFF. In nucleotides, the CDR3 is TGCGCCAGCAGCCCCGGACACCCCGCAACTAATGAAAAACTGTTTTTT. The chain employs TRBV5-1 and TRBJ1-4, with TRBD1 as a possible D gene (5 bases). The CDR3 runs 16 residues. Between the trimmed V and J ends, which lost 4 bases and 0 bases, there was a span of 13 bases. CDR1 and CDR2 from the germline V gene are SGHRS and YFSETQ.

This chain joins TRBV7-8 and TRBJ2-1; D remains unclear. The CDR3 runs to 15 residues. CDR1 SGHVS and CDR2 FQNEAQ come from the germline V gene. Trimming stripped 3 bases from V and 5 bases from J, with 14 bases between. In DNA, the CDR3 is TGTGCCAGCAGCTTTTCCATTCATTTCCACAATGAGCAGTTCTTC. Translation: CASSFSIHFHNEQFF. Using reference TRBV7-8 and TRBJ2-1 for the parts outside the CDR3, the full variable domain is GAGVSQSPRYKVAKRGQDVALRCDPISGHVSLFWYQQALGQGPEFLTYFQNEAQLDKSGLPSDRFFAERPEGSVSTLKIQRTQQEDSAVYLCASSFSIHFHNEQFFGPGTRLTVL.

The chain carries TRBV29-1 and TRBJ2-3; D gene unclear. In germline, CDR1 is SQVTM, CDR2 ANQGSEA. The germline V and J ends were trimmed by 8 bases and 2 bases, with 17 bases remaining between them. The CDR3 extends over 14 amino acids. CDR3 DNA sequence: TGCAGCTCTTCTCCACGACTGTTCACAGATACGCAGTATTTT. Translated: CSSSPRLFTDTQYF.

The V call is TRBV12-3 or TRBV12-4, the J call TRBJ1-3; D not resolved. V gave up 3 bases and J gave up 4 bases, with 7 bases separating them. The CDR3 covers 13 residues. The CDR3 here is CASSFGQGNTIYF. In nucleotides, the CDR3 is TGTGCCAGCAGTTTTGGTCAGGGAAACACCATATATTTT.

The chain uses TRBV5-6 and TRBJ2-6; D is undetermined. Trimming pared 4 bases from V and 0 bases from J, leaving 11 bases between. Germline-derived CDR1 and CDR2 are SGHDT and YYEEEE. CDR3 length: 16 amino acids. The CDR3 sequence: CASSPDTISGANVLTF. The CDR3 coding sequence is TGTGCCAGCAGCCCAGACACGATCTCTGGGGCCAACGTCCTGACTTTC.

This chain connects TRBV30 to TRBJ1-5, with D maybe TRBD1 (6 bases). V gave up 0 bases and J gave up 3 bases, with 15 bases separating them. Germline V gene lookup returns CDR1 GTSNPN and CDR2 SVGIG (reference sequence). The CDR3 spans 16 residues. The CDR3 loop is CAWSVPSGAFNQPQHF. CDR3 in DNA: TGTGCCTGGAGTGTACCGTCAGGGGCCTTCAATCAGCCCCAGCATTTT.

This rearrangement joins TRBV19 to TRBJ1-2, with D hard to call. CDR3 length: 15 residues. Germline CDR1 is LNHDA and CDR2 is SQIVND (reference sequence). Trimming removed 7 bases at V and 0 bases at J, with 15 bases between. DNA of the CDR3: TGTGCCAGTAATGAAGGGCAAACCCCTAACTATGGCTACACCTTC. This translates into CASNEGQTPNYGYTF.

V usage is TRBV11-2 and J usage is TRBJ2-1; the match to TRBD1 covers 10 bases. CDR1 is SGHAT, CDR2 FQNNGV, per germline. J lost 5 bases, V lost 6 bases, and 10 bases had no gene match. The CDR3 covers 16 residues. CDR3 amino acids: CASSFETGGLHNEQFF. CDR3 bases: TGTGCCAGCAGTTTCGAGACAGGGGGCCTTCACAATGAGCAGTTCTTC.

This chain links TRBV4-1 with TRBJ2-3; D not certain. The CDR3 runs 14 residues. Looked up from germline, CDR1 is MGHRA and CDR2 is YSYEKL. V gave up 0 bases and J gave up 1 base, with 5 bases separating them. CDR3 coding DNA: TGCGCCAGCAGCCAAGATCTGGGCACAGATACGCAGTATTTT. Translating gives CASSQDLGTDTQYF.

CDR3 nucleotide sequence: TGTGCCAGCAGCCAGGACAGGGTGAGGATCTATGGCTACACCTTC. This gives the protein CASSQDRVRIYGYTF. The V gene is TRBV5-6, the J gene TRBJ1-2; 8 bases fit TRBD1. The CDR3 contains 15 residues. The germline V gene encodes CDR1 SGHDT and CDR2 YYEEEE. The V and J ends lost 4 bases and 4 bases, in that order; junction bases with no gene match: 9.

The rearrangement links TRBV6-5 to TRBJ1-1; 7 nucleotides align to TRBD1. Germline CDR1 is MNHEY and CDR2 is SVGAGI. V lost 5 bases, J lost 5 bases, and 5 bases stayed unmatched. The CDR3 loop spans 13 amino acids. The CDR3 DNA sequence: TGTGCCAGCAGTAAACACAGGGGAACTGAAGCTTTCTTT. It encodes CASSKHRGTEAFF.

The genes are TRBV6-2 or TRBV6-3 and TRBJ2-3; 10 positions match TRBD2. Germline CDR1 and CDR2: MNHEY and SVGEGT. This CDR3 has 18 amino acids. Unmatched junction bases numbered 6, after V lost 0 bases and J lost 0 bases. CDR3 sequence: CASSYSPASGGSTDTQYF. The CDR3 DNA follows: TGTGCCAGCAGTTACTCCCCGGCTAGCGGGGGAAGCACAGATACGCAGTATTTT.

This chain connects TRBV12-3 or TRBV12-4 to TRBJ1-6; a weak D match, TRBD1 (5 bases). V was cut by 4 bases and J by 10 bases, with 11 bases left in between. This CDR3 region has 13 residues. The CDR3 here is CASSSGGPSPLHF. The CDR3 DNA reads TGTGCCAGCAGTTCGGGGGGACCGTCACCCCTCCACTTT.

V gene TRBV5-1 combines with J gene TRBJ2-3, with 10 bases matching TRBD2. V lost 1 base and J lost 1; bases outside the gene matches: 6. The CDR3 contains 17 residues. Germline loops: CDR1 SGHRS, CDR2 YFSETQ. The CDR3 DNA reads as TGCGCCAGCAGCTTGACCCCAGCGGGGGGGGGCACAGATACGCAGTATTTT. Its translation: CASSLTPAGGGTDTQYF.

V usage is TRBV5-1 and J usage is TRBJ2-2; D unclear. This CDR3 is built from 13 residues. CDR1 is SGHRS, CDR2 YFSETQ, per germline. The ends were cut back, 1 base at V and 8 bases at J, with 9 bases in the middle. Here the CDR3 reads CASSLKTLGELFF. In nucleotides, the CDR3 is TGCGCCAGCAGCTTGAAAACCTTGGGGGAGCTGTTTTTT.

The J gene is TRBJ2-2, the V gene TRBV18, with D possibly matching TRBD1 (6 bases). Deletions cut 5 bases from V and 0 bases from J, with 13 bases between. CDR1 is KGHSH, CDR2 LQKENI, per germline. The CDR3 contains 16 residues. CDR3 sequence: CASSTAGAPNTGELFF. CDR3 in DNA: TGTGCCAGCTCAACCGCAGGGGCCCCGAACACCGGGGAGCTGTTTTTT.

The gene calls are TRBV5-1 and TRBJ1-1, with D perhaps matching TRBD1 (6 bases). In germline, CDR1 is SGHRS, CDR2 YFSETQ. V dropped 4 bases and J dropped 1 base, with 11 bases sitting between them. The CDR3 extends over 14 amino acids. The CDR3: CASSQQGANTEAFF. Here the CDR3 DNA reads TGCGCCAGCAGCCAACAGGGAGCGAACACTGAAGCTTTCTTT. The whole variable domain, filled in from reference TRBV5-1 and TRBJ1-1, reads KAGVTQTPRYLIKTRGQQVTLSCSPISGHRSVSWYQQTPGQGLQFLFEYFSETQRNKGNFPGRFSGRQFSNSRSEMNVSTLELGDSALYLCASSQQGANTEAFFGQGTRLTVV.

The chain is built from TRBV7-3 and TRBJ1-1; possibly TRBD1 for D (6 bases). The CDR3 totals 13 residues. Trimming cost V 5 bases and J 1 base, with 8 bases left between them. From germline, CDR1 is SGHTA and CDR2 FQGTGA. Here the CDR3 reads CASSVDRNTEAFF. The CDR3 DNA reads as TGTGCCAGCAGCGTGGACAGGAACACTGAAGCTTTCTTT.

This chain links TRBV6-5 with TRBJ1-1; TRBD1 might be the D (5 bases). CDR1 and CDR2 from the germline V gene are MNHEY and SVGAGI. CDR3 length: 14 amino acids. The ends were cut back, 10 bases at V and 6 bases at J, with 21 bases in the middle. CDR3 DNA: TGTGCCACCAGGCTAGGACCGGGGGACCCTGAAGCTTTCTTT. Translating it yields CATRLGPGDPEAFF.

The CDR3 region is CASSSPRSYTF. The CDR3 bases are TGTGCCAGCAGTTCCCCGCGCAGCTACACCTTC. V is TRBV28 and J is TRBJ1-2; D uncertain. Germline CDR1 is MDHEN and CDR2 is SYDVKM. The CDR3 covers 11 residues. The V end was cut by 4 bases, the J end by 9 bases, with 9 bases between.

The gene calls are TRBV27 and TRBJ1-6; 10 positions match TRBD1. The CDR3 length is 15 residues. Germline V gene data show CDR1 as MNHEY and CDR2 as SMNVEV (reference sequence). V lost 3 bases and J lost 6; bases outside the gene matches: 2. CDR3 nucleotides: TGTGCCAGCAGTTTGACAGGGGGCGTTAATTCACCCCTCCACTTT. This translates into CASSLTGGVNSPLHF.

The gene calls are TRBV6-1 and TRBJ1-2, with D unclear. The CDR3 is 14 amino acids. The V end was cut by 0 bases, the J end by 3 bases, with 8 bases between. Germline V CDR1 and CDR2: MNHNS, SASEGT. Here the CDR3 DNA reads TGTGCCAGCAGTGAAGCCGCGGGAGACTATGGCTACACCTTC. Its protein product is CASSEAAGDYGYTF.

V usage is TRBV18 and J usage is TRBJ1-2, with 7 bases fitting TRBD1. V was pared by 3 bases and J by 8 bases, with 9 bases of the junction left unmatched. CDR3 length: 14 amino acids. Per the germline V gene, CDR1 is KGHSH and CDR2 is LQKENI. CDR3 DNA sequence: TGTGCCAGCTCACCTCCGAACAGGGGATTGGGCTACACCTTC. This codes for CASSPPNRGLGYTF.

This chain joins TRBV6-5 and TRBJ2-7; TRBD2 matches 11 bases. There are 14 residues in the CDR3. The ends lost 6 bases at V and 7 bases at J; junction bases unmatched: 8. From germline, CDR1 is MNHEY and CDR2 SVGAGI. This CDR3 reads CASRPSGGRVEQYF. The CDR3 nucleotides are TGTGCCAGCAGGCCTAGCGGGGGGCGGGTAGAGCAGTACTTC.